This T cell receptor beta chain was sequenced for a study of blood T cells in healthy people across ages. Combining a sample-barcoded 5' primer with a J-beta primer mix, a second PCR ran for about 7 to 11 cycles. Each CDR3 protein is one row after TCRdb ran MiXCR on the 5' RACE reads. The sample shows 800,000 to 950,000 distinct CDR3 sequences, about 34% of them seen only once. Germline-derived CDR1 and CDR2 are MNHEY and SVGEGT. V lost 5 bases to trimming and J lost 4 bases; unmatched junction nucleotides: 6. This CDR3 comprises 14 residues. This clonotype was seen a handful of times. Sequenced sample: blood. This chain connects TRBV6-2 or TRBV6-3 to TRBJ2-3, with 7 bases identical to TRBD1. The sequence was collected from a man younger than 35 in good health. The CDR3 nucleotides read TGTGCCAGCAGTCCCCCAGGGGGTTCAGATACGCAGTATTTT. This gives the protein CASSPPGGSDTQYF.